The 22 T cell receptor beta chains given below trace back to one sample, sequenced in a study of cytomegalovirus exposure and HLA in healthy donors. The PCR was carried out with 60 Vbeta primers and 13 Jbeta primers. Assay: immunoSEQ multiplex PCR; the TCRdb copy retains only in-frame clones and omits some. The sample holds 100,000 to 150,000 clones, around three quarters seen once. Sequencing was carried out using PBMCs. The receptors were sampled from a woman aged 55-75 years in good health and CMV-seropositive.

V and J are TRBV12-5 and TRBJ2-1; TRBD1 aligns across 8 bases. This CDR3 spans 16 amino acids. V lost 4 bases, J lost 5 bases, and 10 bases stayed unmatched. Looked up from germline, CDR1 is LGHNT and CDR2 is FRNRAP. CDR3 amino acids: CASGSPPGQVHNEQFF. As DNA, the CDR3 is TGTGCTAGTGGTTCCCCCCCGGGACAGGTTCACAATGAGCAGTTCTTC. The variable domain in full, completed from reference TRBV12-5 and TRBJ2-1, reads DARVTQTPRHKVTEMGQEVTMRCQPILGHNTVFWYRQTMMQGLELLAYFRNRAPLDDSGMPKDRFSAEMPDATLATLKIQPSEPRDSAVYFCASGSPPGQVHNEQFFGPGTRLTVL.

In DNA form, the CDR3 reads TGTGCCAGCTCATTCCGGGACAGGGTTGTGGCTGAAGCTTTCTTT. This gives the protein CASSFRDRVVAEAFF. This rearrangement joins TRBV18 to TRBJ1-1; 9 bases fit TRBD1. Germline V gives CDR1 KGHSH, CDR2 LQKENI. V shed 5 bases, J shed 6 bases, and the junction held 10 bases outside the gene matches. The CDR3 has 15 residues. Using reference TRBV18 and TRBJ1-1 for the parts outside the CDR3, the full variable domain is NAGVMQNPRHLVRRRGQEARLRCSPMKGHSHVYWYRQLPEEGLKFMVYLQKENIIDESGMPKERFSAEFPKEGPSILRIQQVVRGDSAAYFCASSFRDRVVAEAFFGQGTRLTVV.

This sequence joins TRBV30 and TRBJ2-3, with 8 bases aligning to TRBD1. Germline CDR1 GTSNPN, CDR2 SVGIG (reference sequence). Trimming removed 0 bases from V and 4 bases from J; junction bases left unmatched: 6. The CDR3 covers 15 residues. The CDR3 spells CAWSVGYRGSDTQYF. The CDR3 DNA follows: TGTGCCTGGAGTGTAGGGTACAGGGGGTCAGATACGCAGTATTTT. The full variable domain, in which reference TRBV30 and TRBJ2-3 provide the parts outside the CDR3, is SQTIHQWPATLVQPVGSPLSLECTVEGTSNPNLYWYRQAAGRGLQLLFYSVGIGQISSEVPQNLSASRPQDRQFILSSKKLLLSDSGFYLCAWSVGYRGSDTQYFGPGTRLTVL.

This chain links TRBV19 with TRBJ1-6; TRBD1 aligns across 9 bases. This CDR3 has 15 residues. Trimming at V came to 10 bases and at J to 3 bases, leaving 7 bases not matched to a gene. Germline assignment: CDR1 LNHDA and CDR2 SQIVND (reference sequence). The DNA of the CDR3 is TGTGCCACTAGACAGGGGGATCTCTATAATTCACCCCTCCACTTT. It specifies CATRQGDLYNSPLHF.

Details on this clone: The same CDR3 is also encoded by other DNA sequences in this sample. The V gene is TRBV7-2, the J gene TRBJ2-7; 10 positions match TRBD2. Germline V gives CDR1 SGHTA, CDR2 FQGNSA. This CDR3 comprises 15 residues. The J segment lost 2 bases and the V segment lost 5 bases, leaving 6 bases of the junction unmatched. As DNA, the CDR3 is TGTGCCAGCAGCCACAGCGGGAGGGCAACCTACGAGCAGTACTTC. Residues: CASSHSGRATYEQYF.

This sequence joins TRBV7-9 and TRBJ1-2, with 9 bases lining up with TRBD1. From germline, CDR1 is SEHNR and CDR2 FQNEAQ (reference sequence). This CDR3 spans 15 amino acids. J gave up 5 bases and V 5 bases, and 9 bases lay outside the gene matches. The CDR3 here is CASSPGSGTGYGYTF. The CDR3 DNA reads as TGTGCCAGCAGCCCTGGTTCCGGGACAGGGTATGGCTACACCTTC.

This sequence joins TRBV11-2 and TRBJ2-2; the match to TRBD2 covers 12 bases. The V gene end was trimmed by 3 bases and the J gene end by 4 bases; junction bases not matched to a gene: 9. The CDR3 runs 18 residues. Germline V gives CDR1 SGHAT, CDR2 FQNNGV. In DNA, the CDR3 is TGTGCCAGCAGCTTTAGACTAGCGGGAGATATTAGCACCGGGGAGCTGTTTTTT. Its translation: CASSFRLAGDISTGELFF.

The rearrangement uses TRBV21-1 and TRBJ2-7; TRBD2 is the table's D call and was not checked against the DNA. TRBV21-1 is noted as a pseudogene. CDR3 length equals 10 residues. This chain's CDR3 is CASFGYEQYF. CDR3 bases: TGTGCCAGCTTCGGTTACGAGCAGTACTTC.

The gene calls are TRBV7-9 and TRBJ1-2; 7 bases are shared with TRBD1. CDR1 and CDR2 from the germline V gene are SEHNR and FQNEAQ (reference sequence). This CDR3 is 15 amino acids long. With 5 bases clipped from V and 0 bases from J, the junction kept 6 bases outside the gene matches. CDR3 sequence reads: CASSRDRATNYGYTF. The CDR3 nucleotides are TGTGCCAGCAGCAGAGACAGGGCTACTAACTATGGCTACACCTTC.

The V call is TRBV21-1, the J call TRBJ1-2; the table's D gene call, TRBD1, was not cross checked with the DNA. TRBV21-1 is an annotated pseudogene. CDR3 length: 13 amino acids. The CDR3 bases are TGTGCCAGCAGCCCCACAGGGTCCTATGGCTACACCTTC. Residues: CASSPTGSYGYTF.

V usage is TRBV5-1 and J usage is TRBJ2-5; maybe TRBD1 (5 bases). Germline CDR1 reads SGHRS; CDR2 reads YFSETQ. Trimming removed 3 bases at V and 4 bases at J, with 10 bases between. This CDR3 has 13 amino acids. The CDR3 here is CASSWTIAETQYF. For the CDR3, the DNA is TGCGCCAGCAGCTGGACAATTGCAGAGACCCAGTACTTC.

This chain connects TRBV18 to TRBJ2-2; 7 nucleotides agree with TRBD1. This CDR3 region has 15 residues. Germline CDR1 is KGHSH and CDR2 is LQKENI. J lost 4 bases, V lost 3 bases, and 5 bases had no gene match. Written as DNA, the CDR3 is TGTGCCAGCTCACCCCGGACAGGTACCACCGGGGAGCTGTTTTTT. Encoded protein: CASSPRTGTTGELFF.

This clone came up once. The V call is TRBV11-3, the J call TRBJ1-1; D remains ambiguous. The germline CDR1 and CDR2 sequences are SGHNT and YENEEA. V shed 3 bases and J shed 1 base, with 6 bases lying between them. CDR3 length: 13 amino acids. In nucleotides, the CDR3 is TGTGCCAGCAGCTTGAGCGAGAACACTGAAGCTTTCTTT. Its translation: CASSLSENTEAFF.

The chain carries TRBV11-1 and TRBJ1-6; 9 nucleotides align to TRBD1. V gave up 2 bases and J gave up 7 bases; unmatched junction bases: 3. Germline CDR1 and CDR2: SGHAT and FQDESV (reference sequence). CDR3 length: 15 residues. DNA of the CDR3: TGTGCCAGCAGCTTAAGACAGGGGGGCAATTCACCCCTCCACTTT. Its translation is CASSLRQGGNSPLHF.

This clone was recorded a few times. The chain uses TRBV27 and TRBJ2-2; D may be TRBD1 (5 bases). The CDR3 is made up of 13 amino acids. Germline assignment: CDR1 MNHEY and CDR2 SMNVEV (reference sequence). V lost 2 bases and J lost 6, with 7 bases in between. The DNA of the CDR3 is TGTGCCAGCAGTTTAACAGGCGCCGGGGAGCTGTTTTTT. This encodes CASSLTGAGELFF.

The CDR3 is CASSLAGELNTEAFF. The CDR3 nucleotides read TGTGCCAGCAGCTTAGCCGGGGAGTTGAACACTGAAGCTTTCTTT. This sequence joins TRBV7-2 and TRBJ1-1; the D is unclear. Germline V gene data show CDR1 as SGHTA and CDR2 as FQGNSA. The CDR3 totals 15 residues. Deletions cut 0 bases from V and 0 bases from J, with 8 bases between.

The V gene is TRBV4-3, the J gene TRBJ2-7, with TRBD1 as a possible D gene (6 bases). The CDR3 runs 15 residues. Germline loops: CDR1 LGHNA, CDR2 YSLEER. The ends were cut back, 1 base at V and 3 bases at J, with 13 bases in the middle. CDR3 nucleotide sequence: TGCGCCAGCAGCCAAGCCCAGACAGGTTTCTACGAGCAGTACTTC. As protein: CASSQAQTGFYEQYF.

The genes are TRBV7-9 and TRBJ2-7; D might be TRBD2 (6 bases). From germline, CDR1 is SEHNR and CDR2 FQNEAQ (reference sequence). Trimming took off 5 bases at V and 3 bases at J, with 14 bases between the two ends. The CDR3 has 14 residues. Written as DNA, the CDR3 is TGTGCCAGCAGCGGGACTGATCCATACTACGAGCAGTACTTC. Its protein product is CASSGTDPYYEQYF.

This chain joins TRBV6-1 and TRBJ1-2, with a possible D match to TRBD1 (6 bases). Germline CDR1 MNHNS, CDR2 SASEGT. CDR3 size: 13 residues. Trimming took off 5 bases at V and 6 bases at J, with 13 bases between the two ends. CDR3 sequence: CASSFQGSNGYTF. The DNA for the CDR3 is TGTGCCAGCAGTTTCCAGGGGTCGAATGGCTACACCTTC.

This clone came up once. The chain carries TRBV11-2 and TRBJ1-6; D remains unclear. Looked up from germline, CDR1 is SGHAT and CDR2 is FQNNGV. With 4 bases removed from V and 9 bases from J, the gap between germline ends came to 13 bases. The CDR3 consists of 14 residues. For the CDR3, the DNA is TGTGCCAGCAGCTCAACGAAGGACTTTTCACCCCTCCACTTT. Translation gives CASSSTKDFSPLHF. The full variable domain, its missing parts supplied by reference TRBV11-2 and TRBJ1-6, is EAGVAQSPRYKIIEKRQSVAFWCNPISGHATLYWYQQILGQGPKLLIQFQNNGVVDDSQLPKDRFSAERLKGVDSTLKIQPAKLEDSAVYLCASSSTKDFSPLHFGNGTRLTVT.

In regard to this clone: Mismatch with germline at one junction end may stem from a read error. The rearrangement links TRBV7-9 to TRBJ2-6; a possible D gene is TRBD1 (5 bases). Germline CDR1 and CDR2: SEHNR and FQNEAQ (reference sequence). The CDR3 sequence is 15 residues long. The CDR3 DNA reads as TGTTCCAGCAGCTACAGGCTCTCTGGGGCCAACGTCCTGACTTTC. Protein sequence: CSSSYRLSGANVLTF.

The CDR3 is CASSYLDEQFF. The CDR3 DNA is TGTGCCAGCAGTTACCTCGATGAGCAGTTCTTC. V gene TRBV6-5 combines with J gene TRBJ2-1; D uncertain. CDR1 is MNHEY, CDR2 SVGAGI, per germline. V was pared by 2 bases and J by 8 bases, with 4 bases between. This CDR3 is 11 amino acids long.